Sequencing of this T cell receptor beta chain was carried out in a study of CD8 T cells in ankylosing spondylitis. Study-wide results and limits: It was reported that disease-linked clones were significantly enriched in matched ankylosing spondylitis synovial fluid. Earlier literature documents some of the motif variants in reactive arthritis synovial fluid and blood. A TCR beta motif made of fewer than ten highly homologous variants seemed typical of ankylosing spondylitis blood.

Germline V lookup: CDR1 LGHDT, CDR2 YNNKEL (reference sequence). The V end was cut by 2 bases, the J end by 5 bases, with 9 bases between. The CDR3 contains 13 residues. Libraries of TCR beta came from quantitative 5'-RACE with molecular barcodes. TCRdb independently ran MiXCR on the 5' RACE reads; one entry per CDR3 protein. The table lists about 360,000 distinct CDR3 sequences, 14% to 15% of them singletons. This clonotype appeared a few times. The antigen is not known. This clonotype originated in a male donor with ankylosing spondylitis or in good health (not recorded which). The chain employs TRBV3-1 and TRBJ2-5; D tentatively fits TRBD1 or TRBD2 (5 bases each). Sequencing was performed on blood, either unsorted or a sorted T cell fraction (not recorded which). The CDR3 DNA is TGTGCCAGCAGCCAACGAGGGGCGGAGACCCAGTACTTC. It encodes CASSQRGAETQYF.